This TCR beta chain was profiled in a study of tumor-infiltrating lymphocytes in primary liver carcinoma. Starting material of about 450 ng total RNA yielded TCR beta cDNA via a constant-region primer. Slightly modified ARM-PCR, run as three nested multiplex PCR rounds, produced the TCR beta libraries. Each of the first two PCR rounds ran roughly 9 cycles with TRBV1-TRBV30 forward and C-beta reverse primers. In TCRdb, the multiplex PCR reads were re-called with MiXCR into one record per CDR3 protein. The table includes fewer than 250,000 distinct CDR3 sequences, about 85% detected once. Joint extraction of RNA and DNA used roughly 20-33 mg of bulk tissue that was unsorted. The CDR3 runs to 16 residues. Germline loops: CDR1 LGHNA, CDR2 YSLEER. Notes on this clonotype: In this CDR3 the conserved last residue, phenylalanine or tryptophan, is missing, so a read error is likely.

Sequenced material: tumor tissue from primary liver carcinoma. The chain is built from TRBV4-3 and TRBJ2-7, with unresolved D. The source of this sequence is a man aged 40-50 years with primary liver carcinoma and hepatitis B virus infection. CDR3 coding DNA: TGCGCCAGCAGGCAAGAGAGACGGAATCGGTTCTACGAGCAGTACTCC. It yields the protein CASRQERRNRFYEQYS.